Below, 2 T cell receptor beta chains from the same sample are listed, as sequenced in a study of T cell responses to AZD1222 COVID-19 vaccine (dated by TCRdb to the early 2020s). Library prep was done by the immunoSEQ multiplex PCR assay. TCRdb holds this immuneACCESS table with in-frame rearrangements only. Some clones are missing; in checked studies, unresolved V genes explain under half, and the rest has no known cause. The sample includes 100,000 to 120,000 clones, with nearly 90% observed a single time. Over 35% of the sample is in the top ten clones. This sample's time point label indicates: about 28 days (+/-7) after the second vaccine dose. Source: peripheral blood, taken 28 days after the second AZD1222 dose. Receptor source: an adult who received the AZD1222 COVID-19 vaccine.

The chain uses TRBV5-5 and TRBJ1-4; no clear D gene. The V gene lost 10 bases and the J gene lost 6 bases, with 16 bases spanning the gap. CDR1 SGHKS and CDR2 YYEKEE come from the germline V gene (reference sequence). The CDR3 has 13 residues. CDR3 in amino acids: CAAARRPDEKLFF. CDR3 bases: TGTGCCGCCGCGAGGAGGCCGGATGAAAAACTGTTTTTT.

This clone was detected only once. The V gene is TRBV7-3, the J gene TRBJ1-2, with 9 bases lining up with TRBD1. Trimming took 4 bases from V and 4 from J; bases not matched to a gene: 4. The CDR3 contains 14 residues. Germline V lookup: CDR1 SGHTA, CDR2 FQGTGA. The DNA of the CDR3 is TGTGCCAGCAGCTCGGGACAGGGCGTCTATGGCTACACCTTC. As protein: CASSSGQGVYGYTF.